A selection of T cell receptor beta chains follows, all from one sample in a study of blood T cell repertoires in COVID-19. Some clones are missing from TCRdb's copy, which holds only in-frame ones; the method was immunoSEQ multiplex PCR. The repertoire has some 170,000 clones, 81% of them found once; the top ten carry more than 9.5%. The sequenced sample consisted of peripheral blood. Receptor source: a woman between 40 and 50 years old with COVID-19, enrolled during active disease. Both conserved end residues are part of each CDR3. The D gene is left open where the match is weak. A row's size may be missing; if present it is once, few, many or a size class.

CDR3 DNA: TGTGCCTGGAGTCGCGGGAGTCCAGAGACCCAGTACTTC
CDR3 protein: CAWSRGSPETQYF
D gene: TRBD2
clone size: -
V gene: TRBV30
J gene: TRBJ2-5

CDR3 DNA: TGTGCCAGCCGGGGGGTCGGAAAGACCCAGTACTTC
CDR3 protein: CASRGVGKTQYF
D gene: TRBD2
clone size: -
V gene: TRBV5-6
J gene: TRBJ2-5

CDR3 DNA: TGTGCCAGCAGCCTAGACGCTGGGGCCAACGTCCTGACTTTC
CDR3 protein: CASSLDAGANVLTF
D gene: -
clone size: -
V gene: TRBV27
J gene: TRBJ2-6

CDR3 DNA: TGTGCCAGCAGTTTTAGCGTCTCGAGCACAGATACGCAGTATTTT
CDR3 protein: CASSFSVSSTDTQYF
D gene: -
clone size: -
V gene: TRBV27
J gene: TRBJ2-3

CDR3 DNA: TGCAGTGCTCCTTCCGCAGATACGCAGTATTTT
CDR3 protein: CSAPSADTQYF
D gene: -
clone size: -
V gene: TRBV20-1
J gene: TRBJ2-3

CDR3 DNA: TGTGCCAGCAGCTTAGGACATACAGATACGCAGTATTTT
CDR3 protein: CASSLGHTDTQYF
D gene: -
clone size: -
V gene: TRBV7-2
J gene: TRBJ2-3

CDR3 DNA: TGTGCCAGCAGCAACCCTTTTGACAGGCGCCAAGAGACCCAGTACTTC
CDR3 protein: CASSNPFDRRQETQYF
D gene: -
clone size: -
V gene: TRBV7-9
J gene: TRBJ2-5

CDR3 DNA: TGCGCCAGCGCTGCTGGGTCGGGACAGAAAAATCAGCCCCAGCATTTT
CDR3 protein: CASAAGSGQKNQPQHF
D gene: TRBD1
clone size: -
V gene: TRBV4-1
J gene: TRBJ1-5

CDR3 DNA: TGCAGCGTTGTTGTGGGAGGGCACGACAATGAGCAGTTCTTC
CDR3 protein: CSVVVGGHDNEQFF
D gene: TRBD2
clone size: once
V gene: TRBV29-1
J gene: TRBJ2-1

CDR3 DNA: TGTGCCAGCTCTTGGCGGACATACGAGCAGTACTTC
CDR3 protein: CASSWRTYEQYF
D gene: -
clone size: -
V gene: TRBV28
J gene: TRBJ2-7

CDR3 DNA: TGTGCCAGCAGTTGGACAGCCAATTCACCCCTCCACTTT
CDR3 protein: CASSWTANSPLHF
D gene: -
clone size: -
V gene: TRBV6-2/TRBV6-3
J gene: TRBJ1-6

CDR3 DNA: TGTGCCAGCAGCCGCGGGGGGAATAATGAAAAACTGTTTTTT
CDR3 protein: CASSRGGNNEKLFF
D gene: -
clone size: -
V gene: TRBV7-2
J gene: TRBJ1-4

CDR3 DNA: TGTGCCAGCAGTCAAACAGTGAACACTGAAGCTTTCTTT
CDR3 protein: CASSQTVNTEAFF
D gene: -
clone size: -
V gene: TRBV28
J gene: TRBJ1-1

CDR3 DNA: TGTGCCAGCGGGGAGGTGTCTTCGGAGACCCAGTACTTC
CDR3 protein: CASGEVSSETQYF
D gene: -
clone size: -
V gene: TRBV5-4
J gene: TRBJ2-5

CDR3 DNA: TGTGCCAGCGTCCGGGACAGGCCGGACGAGCAGTACTTC
CDR3 protein: CASVRDRPDEQYF
D gene: TRBD1
clone size: -
V gene: TRBV2
J gene: TRBJ2-7

CDR3 DNA: TGTGCCAGCAGCAGACAGGGGTACCGGCAAGAGACCCAGTACTTC
CDR3 protein: CASSRQGYRQETQYF
D gene: TRBD1
clone size: -
V gene: TRBV7-2
J gene: TRBJ2-5

CDR3 DNA: TGTGCCAGCTCGACAGGGAGCTCCTACAATGAGCAGTTCTTC
CDR3 protein: CASSTGSSYNEQFF
D gene: TRBD1
clone size: -
V gene: TRBV6-5
J gene: TRBJ2-1

CDR3 DNA: TGTGCCAGCAGTGAAGTTCTTCGGGACAGGGTCGGGGGCTACACCTTC
CDR3 protein: CASSEVLRDRVGGYTF
D gene: TRBD1
clone size: -
V gene: TRBV2
J gene: TRBJ1-2

CDR3 DNA: TGTGCCAGCAGCTTAGTCGGCGGTAGCGGGGGGTGGGATACGCAGTATTTT
CDR3 protein: CASSLVGGSGGWDTQYF
D gene: TRBD2
clone size: -
V gene: TRBV7-2
J gene: TRBJ2-3

CDR3 DNA: TGTGCCAGCGGCCGGACTAGCGGGGACAATGAGCAGTTCTTC
CDR3 protein: CASGRTSGDNEQFF
D gene: TRBD2
clone size: -
V gene: TRBV7-3
J gene: TRBJ2-1

CDR3 DNA: TGTGCCAGCAGCTTAGGTTACAAAGAGACCCAGTACTTC
CDR3 protein: CASSLGYKETQYF
D gene: -
clone size: once
V gene: TRBV11-2
J gene: TRBJ2-5

CDR3 DNA: TGTGCCAGCAGGGACAGTTTTTTCTCTGGAAACACCATATATTTT
CDR3 protein: CASRDSFFSGNTIYF
D gene: -
clone size: -
V gene: TRBV27
J gene: TRBJ1-3

CDR3 DNA: TGCGCCAGCAGTGAGCGAGCGGGAGGATCAGAGACCCAGTACTTC
CDR3 protein: CASSERAGGSETQYF
D gene: TRBD2
clone size: once
V gene: TRBV10-1
J gene: TRBJ2-5

CDR3 DNA: TGTGCCAGCAGTGAACACGGGACTAGCGGTACCTACGAGCAGTACTTC
CDR3 protein: CASSEHGTSGTYEQYF
D gene: TRBD2
clone size: -
V gene: TRBV6-1
J gene: TRBJ2-7

CDR3 DNA: TGTGCCAGCAGTTCTTCAGGGAGGCTGAATGGCTACACCTTC
CDR3 protein: CASSSSGRLNGYTF
D gene: -
clone size: -
V gene: TRBV28
J gene: TRBJ1-2

CDR3 DNA: TGTGCCAGCAGCCAATTCGGTCGGGATGAGCAGTTCTTC
CDR3 protein: CASSQFGRDEQFF
D gene: -
clone size: -
V gene: TRBV3-1/TRBV3-2
J gene: TRBJ2-1

CDR3 DNA: TGTGCCACCGGCAGGGGCGCGAACACTGAAGCTTTCTTT
CDR3 protein: CATGRGANTEAFF
D gene: -
clone size: -
V gene: TRBV6-5
J gene: TRBJ1-1

CDR3 DNA: TGTGCCACCAGCAGAGTTAGGACTGATACTGGGGCCAACGTCCTGACTTTC
CDR3 protein: CATSRVRTDTGANVLTF
D gene: -
clone size: -
V gene: TRBV15
J gene: TRBJ2-6

CDR3 DNA: TGTGCCAGCAGTTTTTCCCCTAAGGAGGGCGAGTTCTTC
CDR3 protein: CASSFSPKEGEFF
D gene: -
clone size: once
V gene: TRBV27
J gene: TRBJ2-1

CDR3 DNA: TGTGCCAGCAGTCCCATGGGGGGGAACACTGAAGCTTTCTTT
CDR3 protein: CASSPMGGNTEAFF
D gene: -
clone size: -
V gene: TRBV28
J gene: TRBJ1-1

CDR3 DNA: TGTGCCAGCAGTGAGGGACTCATCTCTAACGAGCAGTACTTC
CDR3 protein: CASSEGLISNEQYF
D gene: -
clone size: -
V gene: TRBV7-8
J gene: TRBJ2-7

CDR3 DNA: TGTGATCCATTTTTTCCTGGCCTCCAAGAGACCCAGTACTTC
CDR3 protein: CDPFFPGLQETQYF
D gene: -
clone size: -
V gene: TRBV14
J gene: TRBJ2-5

CDR3 DNA: TGTGCCAGTAGTTTGGCTAGCGGGGGAATCCCCGGGGAGCTGTTTTTT
CDR3 protein: CASSLASGGIPGELFF
D gene: TRBD2
clone size: -
V gene: TRBV19
J gene: TRBJ2-2

CDR3 DNA: TGTGCCAGCAGCCCAAGACTGCACTCCTACGAGCAGTACTTC
CDR3 protein: CASSPRLHSYEQYF
D gene: -
clone size: -
V gene: TRBV5-6
J gene: TRBJ2-7

CDR3 DNA: TGTGCCAGCAGGATAGCGGGAGCTTCCTACGAGCAGTACTTC
CDR3 protein: CASRIAGASYEQYF
D gene: TRBD2
clone size: -
V gene: TRBV28
J gene: TRBJ2-7

CDR3 DNA: TGTGCCAGCAGCCAATCACCTAGACAGGGGGCGGAAGGCTACACCTTC
CDR3 protein: CASSQSPRQGAEGYTF
D gene: TRBD1
clone size: -
V gene: TRBV14
J gene: TRBJ1-2

CDR3 DNA: TGTGCCAGCAGTTCCGCGACTAGCGGGGTTTACAATGAGCAGTTCTTC
CDR3 protein: CASSSATSGVYNEQFF
D gene: TRBD2
clone size: -
V gene: TRBV5-6
J gene: TRBJ2-1

CDR3 DNA: TGTGCCAGCAGTTACTCGATAATTTGGGGGCCGAACACAGATACGCAGTATTTT
CDR3 protein: CASSYSIIWGPNTDTQYF
D gene: -
clone size: -
V gene: TRBV6-2/TRBV6-3
J gene: TRBJ2-3

CDR3 DNA: TGTGCCAGCAGCACAAATGTAGCGGGAGAAGGTTATTATGAGCAGTTCTTC
CDR3 protein: CASSTNVAGEGYYEQFF
D gene: TRBD2
clone size: -
V gene: TRBV7-9
J gene: TRBJ2-1

CDR3 DNA: TGTGCCAGCAGTTTTAGGGGGCAAGAGACCCAGTACTTC
CDR3 protein: CASSFRGQETQYF
D gene: -
clone size: -
V gene: TRBV27
J gene: TRBJ2-5

CDR3 DNA: TGTGCCAGTAGTCGGGGGACAGAATACTATGGCTACACCTTC
CDR3 protein: CASSRGTEYYGYTF
D gene: TRBD1
clone size: few
V gene: TRBV19
J gene: TRBJ1-2

CDR3 DNA: TGTGCCAGCAGTTCAGACAGGGAAGTAGTACAAGAGACCCAGTACTTC
CDR3 protein: CASSSDREVVQETQYF
D gene: TRBD1
clone size: few
V gene: TRBV28
J gene: TRBJ2-5

CDR3 DNA: TGTGCCAGCTCACCTTACACGGGGTCAGAATATGGCTACACCTTC
CDR3 protein: CASSPYTGSEYGYTF
D gene: -
clone size: -
V gene: TRBV18
J gene: TRBJ1-2

CDR3 DNA: TGTGCCAGCAGCGTAGCTGCGGGAGGGTCCACAGATACGCAGTATTTT
CDR3 protein: CASSVAAGGSTDTQYF
D gene: TRBD2
clone size: -
V gene: TRBV9
J gene: TRBJ2-3

CDR3 DNA: TGTGCCAGCAGCTCCGGACTAGCGGGGTACAATGAGCAGTTCTTC
CDR3 protein: CASSSGLAGYNEQFF
D gene: TRBD2
clone size: -
V gene: TRBV7-2
J gene: TRBJ2-1

CDR3 DNA: TGCGCCAGCAGCTTATCAGAGAACACTGAAGCTTTCTTT
CDR3 protein: CASSLSENTEAFF
D gene: -
clone size: -
V gene: TRBV5-1
J gene: TRBJ1-1

CDR3 DNA: TGTGCCAGCTCACCACTTAATCTCCTGAGCTCTGGGGCCAACGTCCTGACTTTC
CDR3 protein: CASSPLNLLSSGANVLTF
D gene: -
clone size: -
V gene: TRBV18
J gene: TRBJ2-6

CDR3 DNA: TGCGCCAGCAGCCCGGACTTACAGAACACCGGGGAGCTGTTTTTT
CDR3 protein: CASSPDLQNTGELFF
D gene: -
clone size: -
V gene: TRBV5-1
J gene: TRBJ2-2

CDR3 DNA: TGTGCTAGCAGCTTAAGCATCCGGGAGACCCAGTACTTC
CDR3 protein: CASSLSIRETQYF
D gene: -
clone size: once
V gene: TRBV7-7
J gene: TRBJ2-5

CDR3 DNA: TGTGCCAGCGGACAGGGGAGCACAGATACGCAGTATTTT
CDR3 protein: CASGQGSTDTQYF
D gene: TRBD1
clone size: -
V gene: TRBV19
J gene: TRBJ2-3